Listed below are T cell receptor beta chains from one sample, sequenced in a study of blood T cell repertoires in COVID-19. Using immunoSEQ multiplex PCR, the repertoire was profiled, and TCRdb retains in-frame clones only, with some absent. Of approximately 100,000 clones in the sample, around 79% were seen once. Specimen: peripheral blood. These receptors came from a man between 65 and 79 years old with active or convalescent COVID-19. Each CDR3 is given with its conserved first and last residue. D genes are given only for firm matches. Size values are once, few and many counts, or a class for expanded clones, and some rows have none.

d_call	clone_size	v_call	j_call	cdr3_nt	cdr3_aa
TRBD2	-	TRBV18	TRBJ2-7	TGTGCCAGCTCACTTAGCGGGCAAGGGGACGAGCAGTACTTC	CASSLSGQGDEQYF
-	-	TRBV2	TRBJ1-5	TGTGCCAGCAATCTCAGGGGTCAGCCCCAGCATTTT	CASNLRGQPQHF
-	-	TRBV19	TRBJ1-1	TGTGCCAGTAGTATTCAGGGTGGGACTGAAGCTTTCTTT	CASSIQGGTEAFF
-	-	TRBV5-1	TRBJ1-5	TGCGCCAGCAGCTTGGAAGGGGCTAGCAATCAGCCCCAGCATTTT	CASSLEGASNQPQHF
-	-	TRBV7-2	TRBJ1-2	TGTGCCAGCAGCCCCGGGGGGGGGACCTCGGAAGGCTACACCTTC	CASSPGGGTSEGYTF
-	-	TRBV5-1	TRBJ2-2	TGCGCCAGCAGCTTGCAGGGCACCGGGGAGCTGTTTTTT	CASSLQGTGELFF
-	-	TRBV6-1	TRBJ1-3	TGTGCCAGCAGTGAATGGGGGACTTATGGAAACACCATATATTTT	CASSEWGTYGNTIYF
-	-	TRBV3-1/TRBV3-2	TRBJ2-1	TGTGCCAGCAGCCGCCTGGCTTTTGAGCAGTTCTTC	CASSRLAFEQFF
TRBD2	few	TRBV7-6	TRBJ2-5	TGTGCCAGCAGCCTCACGGGAGGGGTAGAGACCCAGTACTTC	CASSLTGGVETQYF
-	-	TRBV16	TRBJ1-1	TGTGCCAGCAGCCCTTTCTCAGGAGGGGCGGAAGCTTTCTTT	CASSPFSGGAEAFF
TRBD1	-	TRBV6-5	TRBJ1-2	TGTGCCAGCCGACAGGGGGCGCGGGTATATGGCTACACCTTC	CASRQGARVYGYTF
-	-	TRBV2	TRBJ1-1	TGTGCCAGCAGGCGCGGGGGGGAAGCTTTCTTT	CASRRGGEAFF
TRBD1	-	TRBV7-9	TRBJ1-4	TGTGCCAGCAGCTTTTCGGGGACAGGTCAAGAAAAACTGTTTTTT	CASSFSGTGQEKLFF
TRBD1	-	TRBV18	TRBJ2-7	TGTGCCAGCTCACCGGACAGGTACTACGAGCAGTACTTC	CASSPDRYYEQYF
TRBD2	-	TRBV10-3	TRBJ2-3	TGTGCCATCACGGGGCAGATAGCGGGAGGGCCTAATACGCAGTATTTT	CAITGQIAGGPNTQYF
TRBD1	-	TRBV9	TRBJ1-2	TGTGCCAGCAGCGTGCCGGGACAGACAAATGGCTACACCTTC	CASSVPGQTNGYTF
-	-	TRBV6-1	TRBJ1-5	TGTGCCAGCAGTGAAGGGGGAGGGGGTCAGCCCCAGCATTTT	CASSEGGGGQPQHF
-	few	TRBV7-9	TRBJ1-5	TGTGCCAGCCAAGGGGGCAATCAGCCCCAGCATTTT	CASQGGNQPQHF
TRBD1	-	TRBV30	TRBJ2-1	TGTGCCTGTTCACAGGGGTACAATGAGCAGTTCTTC	CACSQGYNEQFF
TRBD2	few	TRBV23-1	TRBJ2-7	TGCGCCAGCAGTGATAGCGGGTGCCCCGTGCATCCCTACGAGCAGTACTTC	CASSDSGCPVHPYEQYF
TRBD1	-	TRBV5-6	TRBJ2-5	TGTGCCAGCAGTTCTCCCGGGACAGCGCAAGAGACCCAGTACTTC	CASSSPGTAQETQYF